Listed below are T cell receptor beta chains from one sample, sequenced in a study of radiation and T cells in renal cell carcinoma. Sequencing used immunoSEQ multiplex PCR; TCRdb keeps in-frame clones, though not all of them. The sample shows fewer than 200,000 clones, about 88% of them seen only once. Sequenced material: blood, taken from a patient whose treatment included radiotherapy and nephrectomy. Every receptor here comes from a woman aged 45-65 years with renal cell carcinoma. Both conserved end residues are part of each CDR3. Each record gives: V gene, J gene, clone size, D gene, CDR3 protein, CDR3 DNA. The D gene is left open where the match is weak. The size entry is marked missing in some rows and otherwise reads once, few, many or a size class.

V: TRBV7-9; J: TRBJ2-5; size: .; D: .; CDR3: CASSPGLKETQYF; DNA: TGTGCCAGCAGCCCTGGACTGAAAGAGACCCAGTACTTC
V: TRBV7-2; J: TRBJ1-1; size: .; D: .; CDR3: CASSLGAGNTEAFF; DNA: TGTGCCAGCAGCTTGGGGGCAGGGAACACTGAAGCTTTCTTT
V: TRBV6-6; J: TRBJ1-1; size: few; D: .; CDR3: CASSANTEAFF; DNA: TGTGCCAGCTCAGCCAACACTGAAGCTTTCTTT
V: TRBV5-4; J: TRBJ2-2; size: .; D: .; CDR3: CASSLGGVTGELFF; DNA: TGTGCCAGCAGCTTGGGGGGTGTCACCGGGGAGCTGTTTTTT
V: TRBV19; J: TRBJ2-7; size: .; D: .; CDR3: CATRSRTASYEQYF; DNA: TGTGCCACCCGTAGTCGGACAGCTTCCTACGAGCAGTACTTC
V: TRBV6-1; J: TRBJ2-7; size: .; D: .; CDR3: CASSETGNYEQYF; DNA: TGTGCCAGCAGCGAGACAGGAAACTACGAGCAGTACTTC
V: TRBV6-6; J: TRBJ1-2; size: .; D: TRBD1; CDR3: CASSPPGQGFGGYTF; DNA: TGTGCCAGCAGTCCACCGGGACAGGGCTTTGGTGGCTACACCTTC
V: TRBV5-4; J: TRBJ2-6; size: few; D: TRBD1; CDR3: CASSPGQGATGANVLTF; DNA: TGTGCCAGCAGCCCGGGACAGGGGGCAACTGGGGCCAACGTCCTGACTTTC
V: TRBV19; J: TRBJ2-2; size: .; D: .; CDR3: CASSIDEGNGELFF; DNA: TGTGCCAGTAGTATAGATGAGGGGAACGGGGAGCTGTTTTTT
V: TRBV7-8; J: TRBJ2-3; size: .; D: .; CDR3: CASSSSVGGDTQYF; DNA: TGTGCCAGCAGTTCTAGCGTGGGGGGTGATACGCAGTATTTT
V: TRBV7-8; J: TRBJ2-5; size: once; D: .; CDR3: CASSSPIVRTQYF; DNA: TGTGCCAGCAGCTCACCCATTGTGCGGACCCAGTACTTC
V: TRBV6-5; J: TRBJ1-5; size: .; D: .; CDR3: CASRRISLGNQPQHF; DNA: TGTGCCAGCAGGAGGATTAGTCTTGGCAATCAGCCCCAGCATTTT
V: TRBV5-4; J: TRBJ1-2; size: .; D: .; CDR3: CASSRSLMEHYGYTF; DNA: TGTGCCAGCAGCCGCAGCTTGATGGAGCACTATGGCTACACCTTC
V: TRBV5-6; J: TRBJ1-3; size: once; D: .; CDR3: CASSPMGPLLSGNTIYF; DNA: TGTGCCAGCAGCCCTATGGGACCGCTCCTCTCTGGAAACACCATATATTTT
V: TRBV5-1; J: TRBJ2-5; size: .; D: TRBD2; CDR3: CASSRTSGGVQETQYF; DNA: TGCGCCAGCAGCCGAACTAGCGGGGGGGTCCAGGAGACCCAGTACTTC
V: TRBV18; J: TRBJ2-5; size: .; D: .; CDR3: CASSPGETQYF; DNA: TGTGCCAGCTCACCGGGGGAGACCCAGTACTTC
V: TRBV19; J: TRBJ2-4; size: .; D: .; CDR3: CASTRLPGEGAKNIQYF; DNA: TGTGCCAGTACCCGTCTCCCAGGGGAGGGAGCCAAAAACATTCAGTACTTC
V: TRBV18; J: TRBJ1-4; size: .; D: TRBD1; CDR3: CASSLLVQGANEKLFF; DNA: TGTGCCAGCTCCTTGCTTGTGCAGGGGGCTAATGAAAAACTGTTTTTT
V: TRBV19; J: TRBJ1-5; size: .; D: TRBD1; CDR3: CASSIDRTGQSNSISNQPQHF; DNA: TGTGCCAGTAGTATTGACCGGACAGGGCAATCTAACTCTATAAGCAATCAGCCCCAGCATTTT
V: TRBV7-7; J: TRBJ2-7; size: once; D: TRBD1; CDR3: CASSLGQPSSYEQYF; DNA: TGTGCTAGCAGCTTGGGACAGCCGAGCTCCTACGAGCAGTACTTC
V: TRBV19; J: TRBJ1-1; size: few; D: TRBD1; CDR3: CASSIDGQGNTEAFF; DNA: TGTGCCAGTAGTATAGACGGACAGGGGAACACTGAAGCTTTCTTT
V: TRBV11-1; J: TRBJ1-1; size: .; D: .; CDR3: CASSLAGWENTEAFF; DNA: TGTGCCAGCAGCTTAGCAGGGTGGGAGAACACTGAAGCTTTCTTT
V: TRBV7-9; J: TRBJ2-1; size: .; D: .; CDR3: CASKPAVSSEQFF; DNA: TGTGCCAGCAAACCCGCGGTGTCGAGTGAGCAGTTCTTC
V: TRBV21-1; J: TRBJ1-1; size: .; D: .; CDR3: CASSPTGAGTEAFF; DNA: TGTGCCAGCAGCCCGACAGGGGCGGGCACTGAAGCTTTCTTT
V: TRBV18; J: TRBJ1-3; size: .; D: .; CDR3: CASSPPGLLPGNTIYF; DNA: TGTGCCAGCTCACCACCGGGACTTTTACCTGGAAACACCATATATTTT
V: TRBV15; J: TRBJ1-1; size: .; D: TRBD1; CDR3: CATSRDPGQVNTEAFF; DNA: TGTGCCACCAGCAGAGATCCTGGACAGGTGAACACTGAAGCTTTCTTT
V: TRBV5-1; J: TRBJ2-3; size: once; D: TRBD2; CDR3: CASSFRLAGSNGPDTQYF; DNA: TGCGCCAGCAGCTTTAGGCTAGCGGGGTCTAATGGCCCAGATACGCAGTATTTT
V: TRBV6-1; J: TRBJ2-2; size: .; D: .; CDR3: CASSEIRGINTGELFF; DNA: TGTGCCAGCAGTGAAATTAGGGGGATTAACACCGGGGAGCTGTTTTTT
V: TRBV29-1; J: TRBJ2-6; size: .; D: .; CDR3: CSVRGSGANVLTF; DNA: TGCAGCGTTAGGGGCTCTGGGGCCAACGTCCTGACTTTC
V: TRBV6-4; J: TRBJ1-4; size: .; D: .; CDR3: CASTNRDGESTNEKLFF; DNA: TGTGCCAGCACAAACCGGGACGGAGAATCAACTAATGAAAAACTGTTTTTT
V: TRBV9; J: TRBJ2-2; size: .; D: TRBD1; CDR3: CASSTRQGQSTGELFF; DNA: TGTGCCAGCAGCACCCGACAGGGGCAGAGCACCGGGGAGCTGTTTTTT
V: TRBV10-3; J: TRBJ2-1; size: .; D: TRBD2; CDR3: CATEKRTSGGSSYNEQFF; DNA: TGTGCCACCGAGAAGAGGACTAGCGGGGGTAGCTCCTACAATGAGCAGTTCTTC
V: TRBV6-1; J: TRBJ2-7; size: .; D: TRBD2; CDR3: CASTTLRGSSYEQYF; DNA: TGTGCCAGCACTACGCTGCGGGGGAGCTCCTACGAGCAGTACTTC
V: TRBV7-3; J: TRBJ2-7; size: few; D: .; CDR3: CASSLEGGRSYEQYF; DNA: TGTGCCAGCAGCTTAGAGGGGGGCAGATCCTACGAGCAGTACTTC
V: TRBV10-1; J: TRBJ2-7; size: once; D: .; CDR3: CASTIGTESYEQYF; DNA: TGCGCCAGCACAATCGGTACGGAATCCTACGAGCAGTACTTC
V: TRBV11-2; J: TRBJ1-6; size: .; D: .; CDR3: CASSSILGPRNSPLHF; DNA: TGTGCCAGCAGCTCGATATTGGGACCGAGGAATTCACCCCTCCACTTT
V: TRBV2; J: TRBJ1-5; size: .; D: .; CDR3: CASTETVSNQPQHF; DNA: TGTGCCAGCACTGAGACGGTTAGCAATCAGCCCCAGCATTTT
V: TRBV5-1; J: TRBJ1-5; size: .; D: .; CDR3: CASSLTGGNQPQHF; DNA: TGCGCCAGCAGCTTGACTGGCGGCAATCAGCCCCAGCATTTT
V: TRBV4-2; J: TRBJ2-1; size: .; D: .; CDR3: CASSQGNVYNEQFF; DNA: TGTGCCAGCAGCCAAGGGAACGTTTACAATGAGCAGTTCTTC